This TCR beta chain was captured by sequencing in a study of cytomegalovirus exposure and HLA in healthy donors. This clone has just a few counts. Its target is unknown. The CDR3 is 12 residues long. Germline CDR1 is MNHNS and CDR2 is SASEGT. With 2 bases removed from V and 9 bases from J, the gap between germline ends came to 10 bases. In nominal health when sampled, donors likely had unrecorded immune exposures nonetheless. PCR involved 60 Vbeta and 13 Jbeta primers. This table comes from immunoSEQ multiplex PCR, and its TCRdb copy is limited to in-frame clones, with some not included. The sample shows around 200,000 clones, 79% of them seen only once. Broader study findings: A later analysis reportedly identified an Asian-associated ancestry cluster as carrying fewer N-insertions than the approximately 710-donor mean. A cluster of highly shared sequence variants was likely a sequencing artifact. With DRB1 most and HLA-C fewest, TCR association rates differed between HLA loci in a later analysis.

This TCR was recovered from a woman aged 18-30 years in good health and CMV-seronegative. Sequencing was done on a sample of PBMCs. The rearrangement joins TRBV6-1 to TRBJ1-2; D possibly corresponds to TRBD1 (5 bases). The CDR3 nucleotides read TGTGCCAGCAGTGAACTGGGGGGGAGCTACACCTTC. Its translation: CASSELGGSYTF.